Here is one T cell receptor (beta chain) with its context. Its antigen is unidentified. These data are taken from a study of cytomegalovirus exposure and HLA in healthy donors. Study-level information: The same platform was used for the 120 or so validation repertoires as for the roughly 670 first-cohort repertoires, as reported in a later analysis. Study-level findings and limits: Reported results showed that the classifier diagnosed cytomegalovirus status with high specificity and sensitivity. A few CMV-associated chains proved CMV antigen-specific in vitro.

V lost 5 bases, J lost 1 base, and 8 bases stayed unmatched. Germline CDR1 SEHNR, CDR2 FQNEAQ (reference sequence). The CDR3 spans 15 residues. The repertoire was sequenced with immunoSEQ multiplex PCR; TCRdb's copy has only in-frame clones and lacks some. The top ten hold around 2.6% of the sample, which has about 220,000 clones, about 83% seen once. The donors were part of the validation cohort, which consisted of over a hundred subjects and was separate from the first cohort of about 720 subjects. The sequence derives from a young man in good health and CMV-seronegative. The sample comprised PBMCs. The chain has TRBV7-9 and TRBJ2-7; 7 bases agree with TRBD1. This CDR3 reads CASSLHRDSSYEQYF. As DNA, the CDR3 is TGTGCCAGCAGCCTACACCGGGACAGTTCCTACGAGCAGTACTTC.